The 17 T cell receptor beta chains below come from one sample, sequenced in a study of shared clonotypes between healthy human individuals (dated by TCRdb to about 2020). The library was made by the immunoSEQ multiplex PCR assay. TCRdb re-hosts the immuneACCESS table, in-frame sequences only. Its copies lack some clones; in the studies checked, an unresolved V gene accounts for under half of them, and the cause for the rest is not known. For this sample there are hundreds of thousands of clones; about 96% appear just once. Approximately 0.062% of the sample is taken by the ten largest. Sequenced input: naive CD4+ T cells sorted from blood. Explained via the paper, the cell subset or site label denotes: CD45RA+ positively selected. These receptors were taken from a woman aged 30 to 39 in good health.

This clone was seen a few times. The chain links TRBV10-2 to TRBJ2-7, with D maybe TRBD1 (5 bases). Between the trimmed V and J ends, which lost 3 bases and 7 bases, there was a span of 10 bases. The length of the CDR3 is 12 residues. Germline CDR1 is WSHSY and CDR2 is SAAADI. The DNA of the CDR3 is TGCGCCAGCAGTGAACTCAGGGTTGAGCAGTACTTC. This translates into CASSELRVEQYF.

V usage is TRBV18 and J usage is TRBJ2-7, with 8 positions matching TRBD2. Germline-derived CDR1 and CDR2 are KGHSH and LQKENI. The CDR3 covers 15 residues. V shed 4 bases, J shed 3 bases, and the junction held 8 bases outside the gene matches. The CDR3 loop is CASSLEAGVFYEQYF. Here the CDR3 DNA reads TGTGCCAGCTCACTCGAAGCGGGAGTCTTCTACGAGCAGTACTTC. The full variable domain, rest sourced from reference TRBV18 and TRBJ2-7, is NAGVMQNPRHLVRRRGQEARLRCSPMKGHSHVYWYRQLPEEGLKFMVYLQKENIIDESGMPKERFSAEFPKEGPSILRIQQVVRGDSAAYFCASSLEAGVFYEQYFGPGTRLTVT.

The sample holds a few counts of this clone. The V call is TRBV28, the J call TRBJ2-7; 9 bases agree with TRBD1. CDR3 size: 14 residues. V lost 7 bases to trimming and J lost 6 bases; unmatched junction nucleotides: 10. Germline lookup yields CDR1 MDHEN and CDR2 SYDVKM. The CDR3 nucleotides are TGTGCCAGCACCACCGGGACAGGGTATTTCGAGCAGTACTTC. Translation: CASTTGTGYFEQYF.

This clone was detected only once. V usage is TRBV5-1 and J usage is TRBJ2-1; the match to TRBD2 covers 7 bases. CDR3 length: 18 amino acids. Germline loops: CDR1 SGHRS, CDR2 YFSETQ. Losses at the gene ends were 0 bases for V and 0 bases for J; bases not matched to a gene: 9. This CDR3 reads CASSLGIWGGSSYNEQFF. In nucleotides, the CDR3 is TGCGCCAGCAGCTTGGGCATATGGGGCGGGAGCTCCTACAATGAGCAGTTCTTC. Based on the CDR3 plus reference TRBV5-1 and TRBJ2-1, the full variable domain is KAGVTQTPRYLIKTRGQQVTLSCSPISGHRSVSWYQQTPGQGLQFLFEYFSETQRNKGNFPGRFSGRQFSNSRSEMNVSTLELGDSALYLCASSLGIWGGSSYNEQFFGPGTRLTVL.

The chain employs TRBV6-5 and TRBJ1-2; 8 bases match TRBD1. V trimming: 2 bases; J trimming: 4 bases; junction bases outside the gene matches: 3. The V gene's germline CDR1 is MNHEY and CDR2 SVGAGI. The CDR3 has 14 amino acids. The CDR3 nucleotides read TGTGCCAGCAGTTACGGTGACAGGGGCTATGGCTACACCTTC. Amino acids: CASSYGDRGYGYTF.

The chain carries TRBV5-1 and TRBJ2-3; no clear D. V was shortened by 4 bases and J by 2 bases, with 11 bases between the two germline ends. Germline CDR1 reads SGHRS; CDR2 reads YFSETQ. The CDR3 has 14 amino acids. CDR3 loop: CASSTWGNTDTQYF. For the CDR3, the DNA is TGCGCCAGCAGCACCTGGGGTAACACAGATACGCAGTATTTT.

The V call is TRBV11-2, the J call TRBJ1-4; no definite D call. Trimming removed 2 bases from V and 6 bases from J, with 13 bases in between. CDR1 SGHAT and CDR2 FQNNGV come from the germline V gene. The CDR3 has 15 amino acids. The CDR3 here is CASSLLRELDEKLFF. The CDR3 DNA reads as TGTGCCAGCAGCTTACTAAGGGAATTAGATGAAAAACTGTTTTTT.

The chain employs TRBV6-6 and TRBJ1-5, with D possibly being TRBD1 (5 bases). V lost 3 bases and J 2 bases, leaving 11 bases between the germline ends. Germline lookup yields CDR1 MNHNY and CDR2 SVGAGI (reference sequence). The CDR3 has 15 residues. CDR3: CASSYSEGRNQPQHF. CDR3 DNA: TGTGCCAGCAGTTATTCTGAGGGGCGCAATCAGCCCCAGCATTTT.

This clone was seen a single time. V is TRBV5-8 and J is TRBJ2-3; 13 nucleotides match TRBD2. In germline, CDR1 is SGHTS, CDR2 YDEGEE. With V trimmed by 0 bases and J by 2 bases, 6 bases remained unmatched. The CDR3 spans 18 residues. CDR3 in DNA: TGTGCCAGCAGCTTGGCCGGGACTAGCGGGGACTTCACAGATACGCAGTATTTT. Its protein product is CASSLAGTSGDFTDTQYF.

The chain combines TRBV7-9 with TRBJ2-2; 12 nucleotides agree with TRBD2. Trimming cost V 5 bases and J 0 bases; bases outside gene matches: 10. Germline lookup yields CDR1 SEHNR and CDR2 FQNEAQ (reference sequence). There are 19 residues in the CDR3. This CDR3 reads CASSIPGGLAGTNTGELFF. Written as DNA, the CDR3 is TGTGCCAGCAGCATACCTGGAGGACTAGCGGGGACGAACACCGGGGAGCTGTTTTTT.

This clone has a single count. The chain links TRBV5-1 to TRBJ2-7; 13 bases match TRBD2. Germline CDR1 SGHRS, CDR2 YFSETQ. The CDR3 spans 16 residues. V lost 0 bases, J lost 7 bases, and 7 bases stayed unmatched. CDR3 sequence reads: CASSLAGLAGTTEQYF. The CDR3 region has the DNA TGCGCCAGCAGCTTGGCGGGACTAGCGGGAACAACTGAGCAGTACTTC. Variable domain in full (rest from reference TRBV5-1 and TRBJ2-7): KAGVTQTPRYLIKTRGQQVTLSCSPISGHRSVSWYQQTPGQGLQFLFEYFSETQRNKGNFPGRFSGRQFSNSRSEMNVSTLELGDSALYLCASSLAGLAGTTEQYFGPGTRLTVT.

The chain links TRBV11-2 to TRBJ2-3, with TRBD1 matching 8 bases. Losses at the gene ends were 5 bases for V and 7 bases for J; bases not matched to a gene: 11. Germline CDR1 and CDR2: SGHAT and FQNNGV. The CDR3 extends over 15 amino acids. The CDR3 reads CASSPGQGDRNTQYF. In DNA, the CDR3 is TGTGCCAGCAGCCCCGGACAGGGCGACCGTAATACGCAGTATTTT.

The CDR3 DNA reads as TGTGCCAGCAGCCCCACTAGCGGGAGAGTCTACGAGCAGTACTTC. This encodes CASSPTSGRVYEQYF. The chain combines TRBV11-2 with TRBJ2-5, with 11 bases that match TRBD2. The DNA end is a closer match to TRBJ2-7, so the J assignment may be wrong. There are 15 residues in the CDR3. Germline V gene lookup returns CDR1 SGHAT and CDR2 FQNNGV.

About this clone: This specimen includes other DNA sequences encoding the same CDR3. The DNA for the CDR3 is TGTGCCAGTAGTATTGGGGGCACAGATACGCAGTATTTT. Its protein is CASSIGGTDTQYF. J is TRBJ2-3 and V is TRBV19; D gene ambiguous. V lost 3 bases to trimming and J lost 1 base, with 5 bases between them. The CDR3 extends over 13 amino acids. Germline values: CDR1 LNHDA, CDR2 SQIVND (reference sequence).

This clone was detected once. The chain uses TRBV15 and TRBJ2-7; D is unclear. CDR3 length equals 12 residues. V was pared by 0 bases and J by 6 bases, with 6 bases between. Germline loops: CDR1 LNHNV, CDR2 YYDKDF (reference sequence). The chain's CDR3 is CATSRDIGEQYF. Written as DNA, the CDR3 is TGTGCCACCAGCAGAGATATCGGCGAGCAGTACTTC.

This clone was detected only once. The V and J genes are TRBV4-1 and TRBJ2-7; D is possibly TRBD1 (5 bases). The V gene lost 4 bases and the J gene lost 3 bases, with 10 bases spanning the gap. The CDR3 has 13 residues. CDR1 and CDR2 (germline): MGHRA, YSYEKL. CDR3 coding DNA: TGCGCCAGCAGCCTACAGGTGTTCTACGAGCAGTACTTC. This translates into CASSLQVFYEQYF.

This chain uses TRBV11-2 with TRBJ2-5; 10 nucleotides match TRBD2. The J call may be wrong; the DNA end is better matched by TRBJ2-7. This CDR3 is 15 amino acids long. The germline gives CDR1 SGHAT, CDR2 FQNNGV. Written as DNA, the CDR3 is TGTGCCAGCAGCTTAGCCCTAGCGGGAGCCTACGAGCAGTACTTC. Its protein is CASSLALAGAYEQYF.